This TCR beta chain is from a study of T-cell reconstitution after alpha-beta-depleted transplantation in children. Molecular barcoding with unique molecular identifiers was used for the TCRbeta library. One entry per CDR3 protein, called by TCRdb with MiXCR from the PCR reads. The sample shows around 370,000 distinct CDR3 sequences, 9% to 12% of them seen only once. This CDR3 is built from 14 residues. V was cut by 4 bases and J by 7 bases, with 14 bases left in between. Germline CDR1 is SGHTA and CDR2 is FQGNSA. There are a few counts of this clonotype. The TCR was taken from a human donor who donated a stem cell graft to a child with acute lymphoblastic leukemia. The chain uses TRBV7-2 and TRBJ2-1; no firm D call. Sample: PBMCs from the stem cell graft donor, taken from the stem cell graft. CDR3 sequence: CASSWMGIKNEQFF. Written as DNA, the CDR3 is TGTGCCAGCAGCTGGATGGGGATCAAGAATGAGCAGTTCTTC. The whole variable domain, filled in from reference TRBV7-2 and TRBJ2-1, reads GAGVSQSPSNKVTEKGKDVELRCDPISGHTALYWYRQSLGQGLEFLIYFQGNSAPDKSGLPSDRFSAERTGGSVSTLTIQRTQQEDSAVYLCASSWMGIKNEQFFGPGTRLTVL.